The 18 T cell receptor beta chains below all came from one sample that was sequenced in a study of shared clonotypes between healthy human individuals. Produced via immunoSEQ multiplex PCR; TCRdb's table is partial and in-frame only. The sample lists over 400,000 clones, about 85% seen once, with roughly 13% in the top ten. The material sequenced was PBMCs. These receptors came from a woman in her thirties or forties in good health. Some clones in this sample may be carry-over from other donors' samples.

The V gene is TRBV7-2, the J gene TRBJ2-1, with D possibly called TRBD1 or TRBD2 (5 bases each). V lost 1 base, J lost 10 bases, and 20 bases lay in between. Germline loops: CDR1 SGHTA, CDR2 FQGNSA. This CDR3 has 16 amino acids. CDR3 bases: TGTGCCAGCAGCTTAGTGATGACAACTCCGGGGCGGGAGCAGTTCTTC. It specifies CASSLVMTTPGREQFF.

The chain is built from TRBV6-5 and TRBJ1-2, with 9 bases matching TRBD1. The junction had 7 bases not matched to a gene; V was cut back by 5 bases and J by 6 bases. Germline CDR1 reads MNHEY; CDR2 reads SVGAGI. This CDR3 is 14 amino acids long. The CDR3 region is CASSRTGTGHGYTF. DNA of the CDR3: TGTGCCAGCAGTCGGACCGGGACAGGGCATGGCTACACCTTC.

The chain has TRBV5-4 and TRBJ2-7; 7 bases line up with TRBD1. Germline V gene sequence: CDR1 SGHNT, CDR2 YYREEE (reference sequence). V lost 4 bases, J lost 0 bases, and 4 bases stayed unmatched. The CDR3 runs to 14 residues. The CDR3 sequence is CASSIGQVSYEQYF. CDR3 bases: TGTGCCAGCAGCATAGGACAGGTCTCCTACGAGCAGTACTTC. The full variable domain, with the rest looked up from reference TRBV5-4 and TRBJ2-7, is ETGVTQSPTHLIKTRGQQVTLRCSSQSGHNTVSWYQQALGQGPQFIFQYYREEENGRGNFPPRFSGLQFPNYSSELNVNALELDDSALYLCASSIGQVSYEQYFGPGTRLTVT.

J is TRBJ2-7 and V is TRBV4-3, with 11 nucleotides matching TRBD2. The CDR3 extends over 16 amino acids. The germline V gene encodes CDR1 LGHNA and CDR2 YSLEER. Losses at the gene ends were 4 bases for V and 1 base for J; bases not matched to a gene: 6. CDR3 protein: CASSRSLAGGSYEQYF. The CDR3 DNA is TGCGCCAGCAGCCGAAGCCTAGCGGGAGGTTCCTACGAGCAGTACTTC.

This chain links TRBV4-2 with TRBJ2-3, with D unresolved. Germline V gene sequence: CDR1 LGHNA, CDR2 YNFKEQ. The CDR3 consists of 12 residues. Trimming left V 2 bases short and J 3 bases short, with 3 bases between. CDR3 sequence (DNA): TGTGCCAGCAGCCAAAGGACAGATACGCAGTATTTT. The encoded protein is CASSQRTDTQYF.

The CDR3 reads CASSFPGLGTDTQYF. CDR3 nucleotide sequence: TGTGCCAGCAGCTTCCCTGGGTTGGGCACAGATACGCAGTATTTT. The genes are TRBV7-6 and TRBJ2-3, with unresolved D. This CDR3 is built from 15 residues. Germline lookup yields CDR1 SGHVS and CDR2 FNYEAQ. V lost 3 bases, J lost 1 base, and 11 bases lay in between.

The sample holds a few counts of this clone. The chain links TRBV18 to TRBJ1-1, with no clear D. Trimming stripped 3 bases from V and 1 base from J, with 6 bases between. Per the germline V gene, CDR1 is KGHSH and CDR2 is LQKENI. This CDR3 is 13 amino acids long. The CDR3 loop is CASSPSGNTEAFF. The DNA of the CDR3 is TGTGCCAGCTCACCCTCGGGGAACACTGAAGCTTTCTTT. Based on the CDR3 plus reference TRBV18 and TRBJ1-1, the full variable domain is NAGVMQNPRHLVRRRGQEARLRCSPMKGHSHVYWYRQLPEEGLKFMVYLQKENIIDESGMPKERFSAEFPKEGPSILRIQQVVRGDSAAYFCASSPSGNTEAFFGQGTRLTVV.

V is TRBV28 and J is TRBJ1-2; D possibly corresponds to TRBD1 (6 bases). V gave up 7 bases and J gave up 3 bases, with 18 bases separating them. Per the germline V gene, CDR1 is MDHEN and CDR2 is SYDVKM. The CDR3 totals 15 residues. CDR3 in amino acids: CASIPGWGLYYGYTF. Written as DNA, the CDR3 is TGTGCCAGCATCCCGGGCTGGGGGCTTTACTATGGCTACACCTTC.

CDR3 nucleotide sequence: TGTGCCAGCAGCTTAAGCGGGACAGGGAACGAGCAGTACTTC. Its protein is CASSLSGTGNEQYF. The chain couples TRBV9 to TRBJ2-7; 9 nucleotides line up with TRBD1. Losses at the gene ends were 4 bases for V and 5 bases for J; bases not matched to a gene: 7. The CDR3 spans 14 residues. Germline V gene lookup returns CDR1 SGDLS and CDR2 YYNGEE.

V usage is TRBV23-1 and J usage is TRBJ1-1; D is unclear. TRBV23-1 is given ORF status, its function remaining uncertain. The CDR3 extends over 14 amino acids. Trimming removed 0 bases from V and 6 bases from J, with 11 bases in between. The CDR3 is CASSQSGAVPEAFF. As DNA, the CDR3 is TGCGCCAGCAGTCAATCGGGAGCCGTTCCTGAAGCTTTCTTT.

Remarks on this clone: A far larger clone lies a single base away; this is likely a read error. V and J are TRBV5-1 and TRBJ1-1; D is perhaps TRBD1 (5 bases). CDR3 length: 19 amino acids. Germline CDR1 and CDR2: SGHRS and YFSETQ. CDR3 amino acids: CVSSFWPGDSTDLNTEAFF. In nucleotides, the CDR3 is TGCGTCAGCAGCTTCTGGCCGGGAGACTCGACAGATTTGAACACTGAAGCTTTCTTT.

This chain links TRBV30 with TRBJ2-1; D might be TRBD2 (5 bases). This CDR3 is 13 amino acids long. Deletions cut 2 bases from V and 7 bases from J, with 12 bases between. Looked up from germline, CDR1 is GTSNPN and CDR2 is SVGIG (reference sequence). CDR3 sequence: CAWSKVRGNEQFF. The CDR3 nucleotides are TGTGCCTGGAGTAAGGTTCGCGGGAATGAGCAGTTCTTC.

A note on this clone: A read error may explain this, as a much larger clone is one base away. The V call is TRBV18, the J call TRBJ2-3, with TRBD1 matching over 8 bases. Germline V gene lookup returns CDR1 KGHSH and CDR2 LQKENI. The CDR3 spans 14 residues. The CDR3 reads CSSSGQGQSDTQYF. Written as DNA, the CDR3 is TGTTCCAGCTCCGGACAGGGTCAGTCAGATACGCAGTATTTT.

In nucleotides, the CDR3 is TGTGCCAGCTCACCATTGGTGTCGGATGGACGCTATGGCTACACCTTC. It is translated as CASSPLVSDGRYGYTF. The chain has TRBV18 and TRBJ1-2, with unresolved D. CDR3 size: 16 residues. V shed 2 bases and J shed 4 bases, with 17 bases lying between them. Per the germline V gene, CDR1 is KGHSH and CDR2 is LQKENI.

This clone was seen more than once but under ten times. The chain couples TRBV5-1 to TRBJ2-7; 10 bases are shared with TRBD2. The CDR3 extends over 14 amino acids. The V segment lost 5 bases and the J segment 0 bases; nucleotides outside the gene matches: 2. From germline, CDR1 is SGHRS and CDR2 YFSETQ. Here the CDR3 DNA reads TGCGCCAGCAGGAAGCGGGAGGGCTCCTACGAGCAGTACTTC. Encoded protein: CASRKREGSYEQYF.

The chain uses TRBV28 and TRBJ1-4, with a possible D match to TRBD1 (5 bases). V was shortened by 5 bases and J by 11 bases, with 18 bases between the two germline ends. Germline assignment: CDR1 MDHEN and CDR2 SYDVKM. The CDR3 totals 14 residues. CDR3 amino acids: CASSPLGVVWKLFF. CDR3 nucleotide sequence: TGTGCCAGCAGTCCCCTGGGGGTCGTTTGGAAACTGTTTTTT.

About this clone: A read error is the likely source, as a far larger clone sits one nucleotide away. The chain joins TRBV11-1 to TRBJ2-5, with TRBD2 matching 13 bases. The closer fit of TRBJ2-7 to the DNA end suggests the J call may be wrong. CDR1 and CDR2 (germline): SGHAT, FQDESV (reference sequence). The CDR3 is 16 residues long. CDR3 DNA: TGTTCCAGCAGCCTCACCGGGACTAGCGGGACCTACGAGCAGTACTTC. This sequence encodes CSSSLTGTSGTYEQYF.

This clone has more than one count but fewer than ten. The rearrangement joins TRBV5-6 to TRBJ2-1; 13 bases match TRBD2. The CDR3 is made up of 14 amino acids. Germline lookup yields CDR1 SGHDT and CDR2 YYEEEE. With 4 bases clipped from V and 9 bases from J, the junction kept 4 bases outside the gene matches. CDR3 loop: CASSQGLAGIEQFF. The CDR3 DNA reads TGTGCCAGCAGCCAGGGACTAGCGGGAATTGAGCAGTTCTTC.